One sample yielded the 6 T cell receptor beta chains listed below, sequenced in a study of post-analysis software for immune sequencing data. Their antigens are not known. Unique molecular identifiers were built into the TCR beta cDNA libraries. TCRdb redid the calling of the PCR reads with MiXCR, one entry per CDR3 protein. Among some 190,000 distinct CDR3 sequences listed, approximately 28% were seen once. Study-wide results and caveats: There were a handful of TRBV segments more frequent in patients than controls, and TRBV5-6, TRBV5-1 and TRBV20-1 were among them.

Specimen: blood. The receptor set was obtained from a girl aged 2 to 17 with multiple sclerosis.

This clonotype was detected ten times or more. This chain connects TRBV20-1 to TRBJ1-5, with TRBD1 matching over 7 bases. Per germline, CDR1 DFQATT and CDR2 SNEGSKA (reference sequence). The V gene end was trimmed by 0 bases and the J gene end by 2 bases; junction bases not matched to a gene: 4. There are 15 residues in the CDR3. CDR3 bases: TGCAGTGCTAGAGACCCGGGACAGCGCAATCAGCCCCAGCATTTT. Protein product: CSARDPGQRNQPQHF.

This clonotype was recorded a few times. The chain combines TRBV7-2 with TRBJ2-1; 11 nucleotides align to TRBD2. CDR1 and CDR2 (germline): SGHTA, FQGNSA. This CDR3 has 16 amino acids. With V trimmed by 0 bases and J by 5 bases, 3 bases remained unmatched. CDR3 amino acids: CASSLARLAGHNEQFF. CDR3 DNA sequence: TGTGCCAGCAGCTTAGCCCGACTAGCGGGGCACAATGAGCAGTTCTTC.

The J gene is TRBJ2-1, the V gene TRBV27; 8 bases agree with TRBD1. Germline loops: CDR1 MNHEY, CDR2 SMNVEV (reference sequence). The CDR3 loop spans 17 amino acids. J lost 0 bases, V lost 6 bases, and 10 bases had no gene match. For the CDR3, the DNA is TGTGCCAGCAGCTCGGCCCACAGGGGGGACTCCTACAATGAGCAGTTCTTC. Protein product: CASSSAHRGDSYNEQFF.

This sequence joins TRBV18 and TRBJ1-2, with D uncertain. The germline V gene has CDR1 KGHSH and CDR2 LQKENI. V was pared by 0 bases and J by 6 bases, with 20 bases between. This CDR3 is built from 17 residues. CDR3 DNA sequence: TGTGCCAGCTCACCACCGAACAAGGAGGGTCGGGCGGATGGCTACACCTTC. Its protein product is CASSPPNKEGRADGYTF.

This clonotype was found many times. The rearrangement joins TRBV7-8 to TRBJ2-3; 7 bases agree with TRBD1. V lost 7 bases, J lost 5 bases, and 6 bases stayed unmatched. The CDR3 contains 13 residues. Germline V lookup: CDR1 SGHVS, CDR2 FQNEAQ. In nucleotides, the CDR3 is TGTGCCAGCACCAGGGACAGAGAAGATACGCAGTATTTT. It codes for CASTRDREDTQYF.

This clonotype was seen repeatedly, ten times or more. This rearrangement joins TRBV12-3 or TRBV12-4 to TRBJ1-2; D not resolved. The CDR3 runs to 12 residues. Trimming pared 3 bases from V and 8 bases from J, leaving 10 bases between. The CDR3 here is CASSLPRRGYTF. The CDR3 bases are TGTGCCAGCAGTTTGCCGAGACGGGGCTACACCTTC.